This TCR beta chain was found in a study of regulatory T cells in long-lasting Graves disease. The wider study: Graves' patients (newly diagnosed) had been on antithyroid drugs under 3 months.

CDR3 size: 13 residues. The V gene's germline CDR1 is SGHTA and CDR2 FQGTGA. This clonotype showed up many times. One end of the junction varies from germline; a read error may be responsible. TCR beta libraries were built with iRepertoire HTBI primers and Arm-PCR of CDR3 regions. Via MiXCR, TCRdb re-called the multiplex PCR reads, giving one row per CDR3 protein. This sample has some 460,000 distinct CDR3 sequences, with under 20% found just once. Time point given: newly diagnosed GD, antithyroid drugs for less than 3 months. From RNA extracted from PBMCs, the TCR library was made. An endocrinology unit in Xi'an, China, supplied the patients. The sample also formed part of further work on T cells in Graves' hyperthyroidism and ophthalmopathy. This second study notes: Ophthalmopathy and stable hyperthyroidism were told apart by a 13 V-J model.

V and J are TRBV7-3 and TRBJ1-3; D is unclear. This receptor was obtained from a man aged 40-49 years with Graves disease. The material sequenced was peripheral blood mononuclear cells (PBMCs), taken at new diagnosis, from a patient treated with antithyroid drugs. CDR3 coding DNA: TGTGCCAGCAGCCCAGACCCTGGGAACACCATATATTTT. It codes for CASSPDPGNTIYF.